Only a few counts were recorded for the clone carrying this TCR beta chain. No antigen is known for it. The source of the sample is a study of PD-1 blockade in classical Hodgkin lymphoma. The study's findings and limits: The causes of the repertoire differences, possibly disease activity or prior therapy, remain undefined.

Profiled with immunoSEQ multiplex PCR; TCRdb holds only in-frame clones, not every one. This table holds 100,000 to 120,000 clones, 80% to 90% found once. The CDR3 sequence is 14 residues long. The germline V gene has CDR1 LGHNA and CDR2 YSLEER. Trimming pared 1 base from V and 2 bases from J, leaving 8 bases between. After autologous stem cell transplantation all patients relapsed, and prior brentuximab vedotin exposure differed between cohorts. The sequences come from peripheral blood mononuclear cells (PBMCs), collected before the second cycle of nivolumab. The genes are TRBV4-3 and TRBJ1-1; no clear D gene. The clonotype comes from a human donor with classical Hodgkin lymphoma. The CDR3: CASSQAPGNTEAFF. The CDR3 DNA reads as TGCGCCAGCAGCCAAGCTCCAGGAAACACTGAAGCTTTCTTT.